The rows below give T cell receptor beta chains drawn from one sample of a study of cytomegalovirus exposure and HLA in healthy donors. Sequencing used immunoSEQ multiplex PCR; TCRdb keeps in-frame clones, though not all of them. The sample records approximately 98,000 clones, approximately 94% being singletons. Sequencing was performed on PBMCs. These receptors were obtained from a woman aged 18 to 35 in good health and CMV-seronegative. Each CDR3 is given with its conserved first and last residue. A D gene is named only where the DNA matches it firmly.

D gene,J gene,V gene,CDR3 protein,CDR3 DNA
TRBD2,TRBJ2-1,TRBV7-2,CASSLGAGGSSNEQFF,TGTGCCAGCAGCTTAGGAGCGGGGGGGTCTTCCAATGAGCAGTTCTTC
.,TRBJ2-2,TRBV19,CASSIAGGLVTGELFF,TGTGCCAGTAGTATAGCGGGCGGGCTGGTGACCGGGGAGCTGTTTTTT
TRBD1,TRBJ1-1,TRBV18,CASSPGGIEAFF,TGTGCCAGCTCCCCAGGGGGGATTGAAGCTTTCTTT
.,TRBJ1-2,TRBV5-6,CASSLVKYGYTF,TGTGCCAGCAGCTTGGTAAAATATGGCTACACCTTC
TRBD1,TRBJ2-5,TRBV7-8,CASSLDRGQETQYF,TGTGCCAGCAGCTTAGACAGGGGGCAAGAGACCCAGTACTTC
.,TRBJ1-1,TRBV11-1,CASSSGWRVEDTEAFF,TGTGCCAGCAGCTCAGGGTGGCGAGTCGAGGACACTGAAGCTTTCTTT
TRBD2,TRBJ2-5,TRBV4-1,CASSQATSGGAYQETQYF,TGCGCCAGCAGCCAAGCGACTAGCGGGGGGGCGTACCAAGAGACCCAGTACTTC
TRBD2,TRBJ2-1,TRBV4-1,CASSPKIGRGANNEQFF,TGCGCCAGCAGCCCCAAGATTGGGCGGGGGGCCAACAATGAGCAGTTCTTC
.,TRBJ1-6,TRBV27,CASSFLGQSSYNSPLHF,TGTGCCAGCAGTTTCCTAGGACAGAGCTCCTATAATTCACCCCTCCACTTT
.,TRBJ1-1,TRBV19,CASRDRQNTEAFF,TGTGCCAGTAGGGATAGACAGAACACTGAAGCTTTCTTT
.,TRBJ2-5,TRBV5-1,CASSHGSTQETQYF,TGCGCCAGCAGCCATGGGAGTACACAAGAGACCCAGTACTTC
TRBD2,TRBJ2-1,TRBV4-1,CASSQGGGDWGDEQFF,TGCGCCAGCAGCCAAGGCGGGGGGGACTGGGGGGATGAGCAGTTCTTC
TRBD1,TRBJ1-5,TRBV5-1,CASSRTGGGGQPQHF,TGCGCCAGCAGCCGAACAGGGGGTGGGGGTCAGCCCCAGCATTTT
TRBD2,TRBJ2-1,TRBV7-9,CASSLEVGLAGYNEQFF,TGTGCCAGCAGCTTAGAGGTTGGGCTAGCGGGGTACAATGAGCAGTTCTTC